This record covers a single T cell receptor beta chain. These data belong to a study of blood T cell repertoires in COVID-19. Whole-study context: Sites in the United States, Italy and Spain provided acute and convalescent COVID-19 samples. In each case, the material was cDNA or gDNA derived from T cells, B-cell-depleted T cells, or PBMCs.

In the authors' methods: Estimates of nucleated cell counts were drawn from the amplification of reference gene primers. Clones were read by immunoSEQ multiplex PCR, and TCRdb kept only the in-frame ones, dropping some. V, J and clone size are those of that table, while D and trimming were read from the DNA. Of 150,000 to 200,000 clones in the sample, roughly 86% were seen once. From germline, CDR1 is SGDLS and CDR2 YYNGEE. The CDR3 loop spans 16 amino acids. J was trimmed by 2 bases and V by 2 bases; bases with no gene match: 2. The chain is built from TRBV9 and TRBJ2-6; the match to TRBD1 covers 9 bases. The sample comprised peripheral blood. The sequence was obtained from a man in his 70s with acute or convalescent COVID-19. CDR3 protein: CASSVGTGTGANVLTF. CDR3 nucleotide sequence: TGTGCCAGCAGCGTGGGGACAGGGACTGGGGCCAACGTCCTGACTTTC. Supplemented by reference TRBV9 and TRBJ2-6, the full variable domain reads DSGVTQTPKHLITATGQRVTLRCSPRSGDLSVYWYQQSLDQGLQFLIQYYNGEERAKGNILERFSAQQFPDLHSELNLSSLELGDSALYFCASSVGTGTGANVLTFGAGSRLTVL.